Following are 22 T cell receptor beta chains from one sample sequenced in a study of T cells in Graves' hyperthyroidism and ophthalmopathy. Researchers amplified the TCR beta CDR3 regions from RNA transcripts. The TCR CDR3 first-round RT-PCR relied on the HTBI primer set. Using its own MiXCR run on the multiplex PCR reads, TCRdb lists one record per CDR3 protein. The sample comprises approximately 620,000 distinct CDR3 sequences, about 14% of which are singletons, and roughly 5.7% rests with the top ten. Sequences were obtained from blood. The receptors derive from a woman aged 30 to 39 with Graves' hyperthyroidism that later progressed to Graves' ophthalmopathy.

The rearrangement links TRBV2 to TRBJ1-5; TRBD1 might be the D (5 bases). V lost 1 base, J lost 0 bases, and 10 bases lay in between. The germline CDR1 and CDR2 sequences are SNHLY and FYNNEI. This CDR3 has 16 amino acids. Here the CDR3 DNA reads TGTGCCAGCAGTGAAGACAGGTTTTATAGCAATCAGCCCCAGCATTTT. It specifies CASSEDRFYSNQPQHF.

This clonotype was counted between two and nine times. The V and J genes are TRBV18 and TRBJ1-1; no clear D gene. V was trimmed by 3 bases and J by 4 bases, leaving 12 bases between them. CDR1 is KGHSH and CDR2 is LQKENI in the germline V gene. This CDR3 comprises 14 residues. The CDR3 DNA reads as TGTGCCAGCTCACCCCAGGCGGATTCCACTGAAGCTTTCTTT. Its translation is CASSPQADSTEAFF.

This clonotype showed up many times. This chain links TRBV9 with TRBJ2-7, with D tentatively TRBD1 (6 bases). Deletions cut 4 bases from V and 1 base from J, with 12 bases between. The germline V gene has CDR1 SGDLS and CDR2 YYNGEE. CDR3 size: 14 residues. As DNA, the CDR3 is TGTGCCAGCAGCCCGCGACAGGCATCCTACGAGCAGTACTTC. Its translation is CASSPRQASYEQYF.

This clonotype was recorded many times. This rearrangement joins TRBV5-5 to TRBJ1-1, with D possibly matching TRBD1 (5 bases). This CDR3 is built from 14 residues. The V end lost 3 bases, the J end lost 9 bases, and 18 bases lay between the germline ends. Germline CDR1 SGHKS, CDR2 YYEKEE (reference sequence). Here the CDR3 reads CASSWSGGEAQAFF. In DNA form, the CDR3 reads TGTGCCAGCAGCTGGAGCGGAGGGGAAGCGCAAGCTTTCTTT.

This clonotype came up many times. The chain is built from TRBV7-8 and TRBJ2-5; a possible D gene is TRBD2 (5 bases). V lost 5 bases to trimming and J lost 5 bases, with 18 bases between them. CDR3 length: 15 amino acids. Germline values: CDR1 SGHVS, CDR2 FQNEAQ. DNA for the CDR3: TGTGCCAGCAGCACCGGACGGTGGGAGTCGGAGACCCAGTACTTC. Amino acid sequence: CASSTGRWESETQYF.

This clonotype occurred many times. V is TRBV3-1 and J is TRBJ2-7, with 8 bases lining up with TRBD1. J lost 5 bases, V lost 8 bases, and 5 bases had no gene match. In germline, CDR1 is LGHDT, CDR2 YNNKEL (reference sequence). This CDR3 spans 12 amino acids. CDR3 residues: CASGTGPHEQYF. CDR3 DNA: TGTGCCAGCGGGACAGGTCCCCACGAGCAGTACTTC.

There are a few counts of this clonotype. The rearrangement links TRBV5-1 to TRBJ1-1; D may be TRBD1 (5 bases). The V gene's germline CDR1 is SGHRS and CDR2 YFSETQ. The CDR3 totals 14 residues. Trimming removed 6 bases from V and 4 bases from J, with 16 bases in between. The CDR3 coding sequence is TGCGCCAGCAACCTGCAAGGGGAAGCCACTGAAGCTTTCTTT. This translates into CASNLQGEATEAFF.

This clonotype was detected ten times or more. This chain uses TRBV7-6 with TRBJ1-2; TRBD1 matches 7 bases. V dropped 1 base and J dropped 8; count of bases not matched to a gene: 7. Germline V gene lookup returns CDR1 SGHVS and CDR2 FNYEAQ. The CDR3 contains 14 residues. CDR3 sequence (DNA): TGTGCCAGCAGCTTAGTAGGGGGCGCCGACGGCTACACCTTC. This sequence encodes CASSLVGGADGYTF.

The chain uses TRBV9 and TRBJ1-5, with D possibly being TRBD1 (5 bases). Trimming cost V 0 bases and J 3 bases, with 10 bases left between them. In germline, CDR1 is SGDLS, CDR2 YYNGEE. The length of the CDR3 is 15 residues. DNA for the CDR3: TGTGCCAGCAGCGTAGAGGCAGGGAACAATCAGCCCCAGCATTTT. Protein sequence: CASSVEAGNNQPQHF.

This clonotype was recorded at least ten times. The chain combines TRBV12-3 or TRBV12-4 with TRBJ2-7; D is unresolved. There are 13 residues in the CDR3. V lost 5 bases to trimming and J lost 3 bases, with 11 bases between them. The CDR3 DNA sequence: TGTGCCAGCAGTACAGACCCCTTCTACGAGCAGTACTTC. The encoded protein is CASSTDPFYEQYF.

This clonotype was seen at least ten times. The chain has TRBV9 and TRBJ2-1; D may be TRBD2 (5 bases). Germline lookup yields CDR1 SGDLS and CDR2 YYNGEE. CDR3 length: 16 residues. The V gene lost 0 bases and the J gene lost 4 bases, with 14 bases spanning the gap. The CDR3 sequence: CASSVEQRPLYNEQFF. The DNA of the CDR3 is TGTGCCAGCAGCGTAGAACAGCGGCCCCTTTACAATGAGCAGTTCTTC.

The sample holds many counts of this clonotype. The chain carries TRBV2 and TRBJ1-1; 9 nucleotides align to TRBD1. Germline loops: CDR1 SNHLY, CDR2 FYNNEI. The length of the CDR3 is 14 residues. V lost 6 bases, J lost 6 bases, and 8 bases stayed unmatched. This chain's CDR3 is CASSEDRGGSEAFF. The CDR3 DNA sequence: TGTGCCAGCAGCGAGGACAGGGGTGGGTCTGAAGCTTTCTTT.

This clonotype was seen many times. CDR3 amino acids: CASSLPAGHSSYNEQFF. In DNA form, the CDR3 reads TGTGCCAGCAGTCTACCAGCGGGACACAGCTCCTACAATGAGCAGTTCTTC. The chain uses TRBV28 and TRBJ2-1; possibly TRBD2 for D (7 bases). From germline, CDR1 is MDHEN and CDR2 SYDVKM. The germline V and J ends were trimmed by 5 bases and 0 bases, with 17 bases remaining between them. The CDR3 has 17 amino acids. The variable domain in full, completed from reference TRBV28 and TRBJ2-1, reads DVKVTQSSRYLVKRTGEKVFLECVQDMDHENMFWYRQDPGLGLRLIYFSYDVKMKEKGDIPEGYSVSREKKERFSLILESASTNQTSMYLCASSLPAGHSSYNEQFFGPGTRLTVL.

This clonotype was recorded at least ten times. The genes are TRBV6-2 or TRBV6-3 and TRBJ2-2; unclear D gene. The CDR3 runs 18 residues. Germline loops: CDR1 MNHEY, CDR2 SVGEGT. With 5 bases removed from V and 1 base from J, the gap between germline ends came to 20 bases. As DNA, the CDR3 is TGTGCCAGCAGTACCCTGGAAGACACTGCCCAGAACACCGGGGAGCTGTTTTTT. Its protein product is CASSTLEDTAQNTGELFF.

This clonotype came up a few times. This chain uses TRBV25-1 with TRBJ1-4; 8 bases are shared with TRBD1. The CDR3 totals 16 residues. V lost 1 base, J lost 4 bases, and 5 bases stayed unmatched. Germline assignment: CDR1 MGHDK and CDR2 SYGVNS. The CDR3: CASSEFRGQDNEKLFF. CDR3 in DNA: TGTGCCAGCAGTGAATTCAGGGGACAGGATAATGAAAAACTGTTTTTT. Supplemented by reference TRBV25-1 and TRBJ1-4, the full variable domain reads EADIYQTPRYLVIGTGKKITLECSQTMGHDKMYWYQQDPGMELHLIHYSYGVNSTEKGDLSSESTVSRIRTEHFPLTLESARPSHTSQYLCASSEFRGQDNEKLFFGSGTQLSVL.

The table lists this clonotype with many counts. The chain has TRBV30 and TRBJ2-1, with 8 nucleotides matching TRBD2. The CDR3 extends over 18 amino acids. The J segment lost 0 bases and the V segment lost 1 base, leaving 11 bases of the junction unmatched. Germline V gives CDR1 GTSNPN, CDR2 SVGIG (reference sequence). The CDR3 DNA sequence: TGTGCCTGGAGTGCCCCTAGGGGCGGGAGGCACTCCTACAATGAGCAGTTCTTC. Translation gives CAWSAPRGGRHSYNEQFF.

V usage is TRBV9 and J usage is TRBJ1-4; D remains unclear. CDR1 is SGDLS and CDR2 is YYNGEE in the germline V gene. V shed 0 bases and J shed 1 base, with 7 bases lying between them. The CDR3 has 15 residues. In nucleotides, the CDR3 is TGTGCCAGCAGCGTAGAAGGAAGAACTAATGAAAAACTGTTTTTT. It specifies CASSVEGRTNEKLFF.

This clonotype was seen more than once but under ten times. The gene calls are TRBV18 and TRBJ2-3; no reliable D call. Germline lookup yields CDR1 KGHSH and CDR2 LQKENI. Trimming cost V 0 bases and J 2 bases, with 9 bases left between them. The CDR3 sequence is 15 residues long. The CDR3 region is CASSPPSQPTDTQYF. As DNA, the CDR3 is TGTGCCAGCTCACCACCGTCCCAACCCACAGATACGCAGTATTTT.

This clonotype appeared many times. The gene calls are TRBV2 and TRBJ2-2, with 7 bases lining up with TRBD2. CDR1 SNHLY and CDR2 FYNNEI come from the germline V gene. The CDR3 totals 14 residues. V lost 9 bases, J lost 3 bases, and 7 bases stayed unmatched. The CDR3 is CARGAGDDTGELFF. For the CDR3, the DNA is TGTGCCAGAGGGGCGGGAGATGACACCGGGGAGCTGTTTTTT.

V usage is TRBV5-1 and J usage is TRBJ2-1; 11 bases align to TRBD2. Per germline, CDR1 SGHRS and CDR2 YFSETQ. The CDR3 extends over 16 amino acids. Losses at the gene ends were 2 bases for V and 8 bases for J; bases not matched to a gene: 9. CDR3 nucleotides: TGCGCCAGCAGCTTAGAGACTAGCGGGACGGGCGATGAGCAGTTCTTC. Amino acid sequence: CASSLETSGTGDEQFF.

This clonotype has ten or more counts. The chain combines TRBV19 with TRBJ2-3, with D possibly TRBD1 on 6 matching bases. The germline V gene encodes CDR1 LNHDA and CDR2 SQIVND (reference sequence). V was pared by 3 bases and J by 4 bases, with 14 bases between. The CDR3 is made up of 15 amino acids. In DNA, the CDR3 is TGTGCCAGTAGTATCGGGCCAGGGGAGCCAGATACGCAGTATTTT. Amino acids: CASSIGPGEPDTQYF.

This clonotype occurred many times. The chain is built from TRBV7-6 and TRBJ1-1, with no clear D. The germline V gene has CDR1 SGHVS and CDR2 FNYEAQ. Trimming shortened V by 2 bases and J by 2 bases, and 15 bases separated the two germline ends. The CDR3 is made up of 16 amino acids. The CDR3 coding sequence is TGTGCCAGCAGCTTATTCGGAGAGAAGGCTAACACTGAAGCTTTCTTT. Its translation: CASSLFGEKANTEAFF.